Each of the 3 T cell receptor beta chains below was sequenced from the same sample in a study of CD8 T cells in ankylosing spondylitis. Regarding the study as a whole: What seemed typical of ankylosing spondylitis blood was a TCR beta motif built from fewer than ten highly homologous variants.

Their antigens remain unidentified. TCRdb reanalysed the 5' RACE reads using MiXCR and keeps one entry per CDR3 protein. The sample has about 330,000 distinct CDR3 sequences, around 7.6% seen once. Sequencing was carried out using blood, either unsorted or a sorted T cell fraction (not recorded which). Receptors originate from a male donor with ankylosing spondylitis.

This clonotype was recorded many times. The V gene is TRBV12-3 or TRBV12-4, the J gene TRBJ2-5; D not certain. V lost 1 base to trimming and J lost 2 bases, with 5 bases between them. This CDR3 is 13 amino acids long. In DNA, the CDR3 is TGTGCCAGCAGTTTAGGACAACAAGAGACCCAGTACTTC. As protein: CASSLGQQETQYF.

In its sample, this clonotype was seen a few times. J is TRBJ2-7 and V is TRBV3-1, with 7 bases matching TRBD2. The CDR3 spans 15 residues. V shed 7 bases and J 0 bases; nucleotides not matched to a gene: 9. Germline V gives CDR1 LGHDT, CDR2 YNNKEL (reference sequence). The CDR3 DNA is TGTGCCAGCACCCATCGGGGGGACCTCTCCTACGAGCAGTACTTC. Amino acids: CASTHRGDLSYEQYF.

The chain couples TRBV20-1 to TRBJ2-1, with 8 positions matching TRBD2. Germline CDR1 DFQATT, CDR2 SNEGSKA (reference sequence). CDR3 length equals 15 residues. V dropped 3 bases and J dropped 1; count of bases not matched to a gene: 5. The chain's CDR3 is CSASEAGASYNEQFF. In nucleotides, the CDR3 is TGCAGTGCTAGCGAAGCGGGAGCATCCTACAATGAGCAGTTCTTC.